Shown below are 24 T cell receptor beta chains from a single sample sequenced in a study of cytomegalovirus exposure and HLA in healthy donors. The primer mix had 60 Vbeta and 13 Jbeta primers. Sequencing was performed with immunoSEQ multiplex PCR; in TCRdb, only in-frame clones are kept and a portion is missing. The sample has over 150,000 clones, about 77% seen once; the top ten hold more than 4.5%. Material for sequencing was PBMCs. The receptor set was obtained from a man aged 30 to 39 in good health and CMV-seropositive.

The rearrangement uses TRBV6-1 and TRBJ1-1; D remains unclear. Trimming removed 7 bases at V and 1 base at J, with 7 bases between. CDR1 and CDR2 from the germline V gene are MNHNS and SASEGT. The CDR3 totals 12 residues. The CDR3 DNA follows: TGTGCCAGCATTCGGGGGAACACTGAAGCTTTCTTT. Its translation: CASIRGNTEAFF.

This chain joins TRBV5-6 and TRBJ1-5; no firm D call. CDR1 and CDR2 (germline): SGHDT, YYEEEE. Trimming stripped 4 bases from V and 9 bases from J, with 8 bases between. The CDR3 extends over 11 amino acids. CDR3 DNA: TGTGCCAGCAGCCAGGCCGGGCCCCAGCATTTT. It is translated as CASSQAGPQHF.

The CDR3 bases are TGTGCCAGCAGGTACAGGGGGCGAAGGGGCTACGAGCAGTACTTC. Translating gives CASRYRGRRGYEQYF. J is TRBJ2-7 and V is TRBV6-6; 9 bases agree with TRBD1. There are 15 residues in the CDR3. Germline CDR1 reads MNHNY; CDR2 reads SVGAGI (reference sequence). The ends lost 6 bases at V and 3 bases at J; junction bases unmatched: 9.

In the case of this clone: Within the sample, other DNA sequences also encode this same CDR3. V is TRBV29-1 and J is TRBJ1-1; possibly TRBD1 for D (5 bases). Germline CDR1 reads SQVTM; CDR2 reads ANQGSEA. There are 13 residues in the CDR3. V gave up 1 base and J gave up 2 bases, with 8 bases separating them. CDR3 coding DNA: TGCAGCGTTGAAGGGCAGGGCAACACTGAAGCTTTCTTT. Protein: CSVEGQGNTEAFF.

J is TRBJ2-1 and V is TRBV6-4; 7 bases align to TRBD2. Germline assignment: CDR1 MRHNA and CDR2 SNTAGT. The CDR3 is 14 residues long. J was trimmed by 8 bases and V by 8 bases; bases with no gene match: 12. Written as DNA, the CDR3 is TGTGCCAGCCTTAGGACTAGTACGAAGGATGAGCAGTTCTTC. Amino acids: CASLRTSTKDEQFF.

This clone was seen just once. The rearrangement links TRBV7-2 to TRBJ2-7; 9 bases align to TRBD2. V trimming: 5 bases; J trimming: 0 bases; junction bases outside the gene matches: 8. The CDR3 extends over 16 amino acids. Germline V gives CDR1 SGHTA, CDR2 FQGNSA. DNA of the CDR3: TGTGCCAGCAGCCCTTATCTAGCGGGGAGCTCCTACGAGCAGTACTTC. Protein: CASSPYLAGSSYEQYF. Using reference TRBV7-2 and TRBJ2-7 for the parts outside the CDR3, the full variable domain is GAGVSQSPSNKVTEKGKDVELRCDPISGHTALYWYRQSLGQGLEFLIYFQGNSAPDKSGLPSDRFSAERTGGSVSTLTIQRTQQEDSAVYLCASSPYLAGSSYEQYFGPGTRLTVT.

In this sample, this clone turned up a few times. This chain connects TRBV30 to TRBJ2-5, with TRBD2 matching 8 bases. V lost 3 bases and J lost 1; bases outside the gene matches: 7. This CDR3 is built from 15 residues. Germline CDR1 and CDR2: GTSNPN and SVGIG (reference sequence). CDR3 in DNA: TGTGCCTGGAGGATGACGGGGGGGTTCCAAGAGACCCAGTACTTC. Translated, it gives CAWRMTGGFQETQYF.

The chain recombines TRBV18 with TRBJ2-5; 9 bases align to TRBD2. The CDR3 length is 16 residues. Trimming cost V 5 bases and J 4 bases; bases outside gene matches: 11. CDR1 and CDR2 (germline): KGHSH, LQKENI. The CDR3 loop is CASSTSSSGTVETQYF. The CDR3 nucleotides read TGTGCCAGCTCAACCTCCTCTAGCGGGACAGTAGAGACCCAGTACTTC.

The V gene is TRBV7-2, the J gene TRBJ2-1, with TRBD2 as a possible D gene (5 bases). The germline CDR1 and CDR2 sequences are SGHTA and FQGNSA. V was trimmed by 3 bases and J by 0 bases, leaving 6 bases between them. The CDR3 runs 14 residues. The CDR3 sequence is CASSLGSSYNEQFF. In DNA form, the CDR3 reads TGTGCCAGCAGCTTGGGGAGCTCCTACAATGAGCAGTTCTTC. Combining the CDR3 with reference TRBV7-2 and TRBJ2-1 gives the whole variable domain GAGVSQSPSNKVTEKGKDVELRCDPISGHTALYWYRQSLGQGLEFLIYFQGNSAPDKSGLPSDRFSAERTGGSVSTLTIQRTQQEDSAVYLCASSLGSSYNEQFFGPGTRLTVL.

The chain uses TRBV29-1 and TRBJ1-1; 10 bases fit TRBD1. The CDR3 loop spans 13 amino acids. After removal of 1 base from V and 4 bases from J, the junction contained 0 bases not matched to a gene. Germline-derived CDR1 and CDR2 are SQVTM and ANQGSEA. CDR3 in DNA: TGCAGCGTTGAAGGACAGGGGGCCACTGAAGCTTTCTTT. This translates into CSVEGQGATEAFF.

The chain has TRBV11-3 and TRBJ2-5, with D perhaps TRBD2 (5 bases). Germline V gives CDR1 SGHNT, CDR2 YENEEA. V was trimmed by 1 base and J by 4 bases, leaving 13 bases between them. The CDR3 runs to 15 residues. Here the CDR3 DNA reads TGTGCCAGCAGCTTAGGAAATAGCGAAGGAGAGACCCAGTACTTC. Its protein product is CASSLGNSEGETQYF.

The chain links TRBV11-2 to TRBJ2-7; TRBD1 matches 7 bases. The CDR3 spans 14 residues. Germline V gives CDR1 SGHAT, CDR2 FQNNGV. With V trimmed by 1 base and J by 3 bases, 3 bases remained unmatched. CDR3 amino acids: CASSLVGGGYEQYF. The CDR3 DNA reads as TGTGCCAGCAGCTTAGTAGGGGGCGGCTACGAGCAGTACTTC.

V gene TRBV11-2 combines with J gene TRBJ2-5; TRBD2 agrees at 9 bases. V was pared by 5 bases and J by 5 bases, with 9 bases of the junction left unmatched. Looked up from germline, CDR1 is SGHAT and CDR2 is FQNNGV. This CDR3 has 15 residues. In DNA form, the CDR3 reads TGTGCCAGCAGCCCATTAGCGGGAGCGCGGGAGACCCAGTACTTC. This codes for CASSPLAGARETQYF.

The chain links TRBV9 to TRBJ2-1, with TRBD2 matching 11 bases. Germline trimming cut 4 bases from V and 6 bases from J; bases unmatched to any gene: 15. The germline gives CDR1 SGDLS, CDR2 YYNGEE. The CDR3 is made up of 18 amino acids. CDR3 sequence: CASSLRAAGTSGFNEQFF. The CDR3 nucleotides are TGTGCCAGCAGCCTCAGGGCCGCCGGGACTAGCGGTTTCAATGAGCAGTTCTTC.

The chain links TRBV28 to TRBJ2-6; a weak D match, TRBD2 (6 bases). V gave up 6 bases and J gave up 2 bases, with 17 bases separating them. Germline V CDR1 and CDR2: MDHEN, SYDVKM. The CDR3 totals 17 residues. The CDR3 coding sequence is TGTGCCAGCAGCCCTGGAGGGGTAATCGCTGGGGCCAACGTCCTGACTTTC. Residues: CASSPGGVIAGANVLTF.

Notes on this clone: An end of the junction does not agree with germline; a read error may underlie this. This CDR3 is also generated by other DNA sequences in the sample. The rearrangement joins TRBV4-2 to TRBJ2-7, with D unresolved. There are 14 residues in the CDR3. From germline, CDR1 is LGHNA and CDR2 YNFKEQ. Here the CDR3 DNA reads TGTGCCAGCAGCCAGGTCGACTCCGGCTACGAGCAGTACTTT. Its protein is CASSQVDSGYEQYF.

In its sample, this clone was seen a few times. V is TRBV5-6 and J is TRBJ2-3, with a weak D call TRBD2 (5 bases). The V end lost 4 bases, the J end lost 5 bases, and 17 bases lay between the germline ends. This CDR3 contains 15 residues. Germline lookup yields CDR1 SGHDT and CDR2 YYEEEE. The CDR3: CASSKEVGSIDTQYF. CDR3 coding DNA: TGTGCCAGCAGCAAGGAGGTAGGGAGTATAGATACGCAGTATTTT.

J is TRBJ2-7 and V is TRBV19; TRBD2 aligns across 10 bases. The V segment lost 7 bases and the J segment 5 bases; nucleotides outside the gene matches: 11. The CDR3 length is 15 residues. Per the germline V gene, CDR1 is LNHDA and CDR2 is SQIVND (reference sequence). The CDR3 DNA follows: TGTGCCAGTAAGGGGGGAACTAGCGGGACCCACGAGCAGTACTTC. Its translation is CASKGGTSGTHEQYF.

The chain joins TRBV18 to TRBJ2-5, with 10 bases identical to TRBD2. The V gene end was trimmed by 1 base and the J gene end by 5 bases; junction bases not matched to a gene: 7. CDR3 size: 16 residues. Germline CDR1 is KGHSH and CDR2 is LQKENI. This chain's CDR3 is CASSPREAGGPETQYF. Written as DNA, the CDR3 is TGTGCCAGCTCACCACGGGAAGCGGGAGGGCCCGAGACCCAGTACTTC. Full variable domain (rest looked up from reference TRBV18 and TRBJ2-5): NAGVMQNPRHLVRRRGQEARLRCSPMKGHSHVYWYRQLPEEGLKFMVYLQKENIIDESGMPKERFSAEFPKEGPSILRIQQVVRGDSAAYFCASSPREAGGPETQYFGPGTRLLVL.

The CDR3 DNA reads TGTGCCAGCAGCCAAGATCTGATAGGTACAGTTAATGAAAAACTGTTTTTT. Protein sequence: CASSQDLIGTVNEKLFF. This chain joins TRBV4-2 and TRBJ1-4; unclear D gene. Germline assignment: CDR1 LGHNA and CDR2 YNFKEQ. Trimming left V 0 bases short and J 4 bases short, with 15 bases between. The CDR3 totals 17 residues.

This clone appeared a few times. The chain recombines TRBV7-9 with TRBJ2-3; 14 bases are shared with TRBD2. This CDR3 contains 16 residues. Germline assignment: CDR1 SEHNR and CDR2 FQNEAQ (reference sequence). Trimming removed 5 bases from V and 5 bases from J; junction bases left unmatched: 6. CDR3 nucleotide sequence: TGTGCCAGCAGCCCACCGGGACTAGCGGGAGTAGATACGCAGTATTTT. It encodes CASSPPGLAGVDTQYF.

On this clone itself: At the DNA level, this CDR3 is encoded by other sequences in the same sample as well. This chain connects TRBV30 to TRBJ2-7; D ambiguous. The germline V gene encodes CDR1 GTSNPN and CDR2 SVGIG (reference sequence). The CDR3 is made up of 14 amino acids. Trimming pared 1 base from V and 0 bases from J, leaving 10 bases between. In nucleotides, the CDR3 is TGTGCCTGGAGTGCCGGCGGAAGCTCCTACGAGCAGTACTTC. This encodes CAWSAGGSSYEQYF. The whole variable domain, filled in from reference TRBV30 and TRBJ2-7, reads SQTIHQWPATLVQPVGSPLSLECTVEGTSNPNLYWYRQAAGRGLQLLFYSVGIGQISSEVPQNLSASRPQDRQFILSSKKLLLSDSGFYLCAWSAGGSSYEQYFGPGTRLTVT.

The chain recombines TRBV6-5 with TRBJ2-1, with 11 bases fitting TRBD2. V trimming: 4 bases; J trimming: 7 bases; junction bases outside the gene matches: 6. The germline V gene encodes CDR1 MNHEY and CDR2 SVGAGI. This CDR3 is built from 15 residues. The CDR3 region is CASSSLTSGGNEQFF. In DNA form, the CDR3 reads TGTGCCAGCAGTTCCCTCACTAGCGGGGGAAATGAGCAGTTCTTC.

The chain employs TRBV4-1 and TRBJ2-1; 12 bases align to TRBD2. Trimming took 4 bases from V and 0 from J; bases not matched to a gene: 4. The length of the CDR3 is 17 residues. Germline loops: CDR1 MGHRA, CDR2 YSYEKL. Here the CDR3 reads CASSLGLAGSSYNEQFF. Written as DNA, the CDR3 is TGCGCCAGCAGCCTCGGACTAGCGGGGTCCTCCTACAATGAGCAGTTCTTC.